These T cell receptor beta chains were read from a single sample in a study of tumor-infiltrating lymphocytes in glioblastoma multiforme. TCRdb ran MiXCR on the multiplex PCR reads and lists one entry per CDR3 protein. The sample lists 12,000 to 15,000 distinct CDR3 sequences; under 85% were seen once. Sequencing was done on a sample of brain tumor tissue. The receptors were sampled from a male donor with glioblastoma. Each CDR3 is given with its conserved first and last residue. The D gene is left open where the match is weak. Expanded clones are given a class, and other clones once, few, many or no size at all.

cdr3_nt: TGTGCCAGCAGCTTTGCACAGGGGGCAGACCCCTACGAGCAGTACTTC
cdr3_aa: CASSFAQGADPYEQYF
cdr3_length: 16
d_call: TRBD1
clone_size: few
v_call: TRBV5-5
j_call: TRBJ2-7

cdr3_nt: TGCAGTGCCAGAAGTAGGGTTTCAAATGAGCAGTTCTTC
cdr3_aa: CSARSRVSNEQFF
cdr3_length: 13
d_call: -
clone_size: -
v_call: TRBV20-1
j_call: TRBJ2-1

cdr3_nt: TGTGCCGGCAGTTACCAGAGGACTAGCGGGAGGGCCAAAGAGACCCAGTACTTC
cdr3_aa: CAGSYQRTSGRAKETQYF
cdr3_length: 18
d_call: TRBD2
clone_size: once
v_call: TRBV6-2/TRBV6-3
j_call: TRBJ2-5

cdr3_nt: TGCAGCGCGAACCGGGACAGCTCTGGAAACACCATATATTTT
cdr3_aa: CSANRDSSGNTIYF
cdr3_length: 14
d_call: TRBD1
clone_size: -
v_call: TRBV29-1
j_call: TRBJ1-3

cdr3_nt: TGTGCCAGCAGCTTAGATTTAACCGGATTTGGCTACACCTTC
cdr3_aa: CASSLDLTGFGYTF
cdr3_length: 14
d_call: -
clone_size: -
v_call: TRBV11-2
j_call: TRBJ1-2

cdr3_nt: TGTGCCAGCAGCTCAGAAACTAGCGAGCTTTCCGATGAGCAGTTCTTC
cdr3_aa: CASSSETSELSDEQFF
cdr3_length: 16
d_call: TRBD2
clone_size: -
v_call: TRBV11-3
j_call: TRBJ2-1

cdr3_nt: TGCAGCGCCTGGGGAGGGGGGAGTGGTGAGCAGTACTTC
cdr3_aa: CSAWGGGSGEQYF
cdr3_length: 13
d_call: -
clone_size: -
v_call: TRBV29-1
j_call: TRBJ2-7

cdr3_nt: TGTGCCAGCAGCCGGGGGGACTACGAGCAGTACTTC
cdr3_aa: CASSRGDYEQYF
cdr3_length: 12
d_call: TRBD2
clone_size: -
v_call: TRBV11-2
j_call: TRBJ2-7

cdr3_nt: TGTGCCAGCAGCTTAGCCCCCCTCAGGGTCAAAGAGCCGTTTTTC
cdr3_aa: CASSLAPLRVKEPFF
cdr3_length: 15
d_call: -
clone_size: -
v_call: TRBV11-2
j_call: TRBJ2-1

cdr3_nt: TGTGCCAGCAGCTTCCCGGGCCTAGCACTATACGAGCAGTACTTC
cdr3_aa: CASSFPGLALYEQYF
cdr3_length: 15
d_call: -
clone_size: few
v_call: TRBV11-2
j_call: TRBJ2-7

cdr3_nt: TGTGCCAGCAGCCCGCCGGGAGAGCCCTACGGGCAGTACTTC
cdr3_aa: CASSPPGEPYGQYF
cdr3_length: 14
d_call: -
clone_size: few
v_call: TRBV11-2
j_call: TRBJ2-7

cdr3_nt: TGTGCCAGCGGCCCCAGAGAGGGTCCGGCCAAAGACATTCAGTACTTC
cdr3_aa: CASGPREGPAKDIQYF
cdr3_length: 16
d_call: -
clone_size: -
v_call: TRBV11-3
j_call: TRBJ2-4

cdr3_nt: TGCAGTGCTAGCACATTCGGGAGTACGGCCGTCGAGCAGTACTTC
cdr3_aa: CSASTFGSTAVEQYF
cdr3_length: 15
d_call: -
clone_size: medium-sized
v_call: TRBV20-1
j_call: TRBJ2-7

cdr3_nt: TGTGCCAGCAGCTTTAATAGCTGCAATGAGCAGTTCTTC
cdr3_aa: CASSFNSCNEQFF
cdr3_length: 13
d_call: -
clone_size: -
v_call: TRBV11-3
j_call: TRBJ2-1

cdr3_nt: TGTGCCAGCGAGGTTAGAAACACCGGGGAGCTGTTTTTT
cdr3_aa: CASEVRNTGELFF
cdr3_length: 13
d_call: -
clone_size: -
v_call: TRBV6-1
j_call: TRBJ2-2

cdr3_nt: TGTGCCAGCAGTACCACCGGAATAGCGGGAGAGTGGGAAGCCAAAAACATTCAGTACTTC
cdr3_aa: CASSTTGIAGEWEAKNIQYF
cdr3_length: 20
d_call: TRBD2
clone_size: -
v_call: TRBV12-3/TRBV12-4
j_call: TRBJ2-4

cdr3_nt: TGTGCCAGCAGTTTAGCCGACCCGGGGACGACTGGCTACACCTTC
cdr3_aa: CASSLADPGTTGYTF
cdr3_length: 15
d_call: -
clone_size: -
v_call: TRBV12-3/TRBV12-4
j_call: TRBJ1-2

cdr3_nt: TGTGCCAGCAGCCCGATAGGGTCAGGCAGAGAGACCCAGTACTTC
cdr3_aa: CASSPIGSGRETQYF
cdr3_length: 15
d_call: -
clone_size: many
v_call: TRBV28
j_call: TRBJ2-5

cdr3_nt: TGTGCCAGCAGGACACAGGGGCGGGGTGAGCAGTTCTTC
cdr3_aa: CASRTQGRGEQFF
cdr3_length: 13
d_call: -
clone_size: -
v_call: TRBV6-6
j_call: TRBJ2-1

cdr3_nt: TGCAGCGTTGAAATGGGATGGAGGAACACTGAAGCTTTCTTT
cdr3_aa: CSVEMGWRNTEAFF
cdr3_length: 14
d_call: -
clone_size: -
v_call: TRBV29-1
j_call: TRBJ1-1

cdr3_nt: TGTGCCAGCAGCCTAGGTTCAGGGTACAATGAGCAGTTCTTC
cdr3_aa: CASSLGSGYNEQFF
cdr3_length: 14
d_call: -
clone_size: -
v_call: TRBV7-9
j_call: TRBJ2-1

cdr3_nt: TGTGACAGCAGCATGACCGGGAGGGGGACCGGGGAGCTGTTTTTT
cdr3_aa: CDSSMTGRGTGELFF
cdr3_length: 15
d_call: TRBD2
clone_size: -
v_call: TRBV5-8
j_call: TRBJ2-2

cdr3_nt: TGTAGTGCTAGAGAAACCGGGAGTAGCGGGAGCAAGTATTTT
cdr3_aa: CSARETGSSGSKYF
cdr3_length: 14
d_call: TRBD2
clone_size: -
v_call: TRBV20-1
j_call: TRBJ2-3

cdr3_nt: TGCGCCAGCAGCAAACTAGCGGGAGGGCCAGCCCCCTACGAGCAGTACTTC
cdr3_aa: CASSKLAGGPAPYEQYF
cdr3_length: 17
d_call: TRBD2
clone_size: -
v_call: TRBV10-2
j_call: TRBJ2-7

cdr3_nt: TGTGCCAGCAGCTTAGCGCCTAGCACAGATACGCAGTATTTT
cdr3_aa: CASSLAPSTDTQYF
cdr3_length: 14
d_call: -
clone_size: -
v_call: TRBV11-1
j_call: TRBJ2-3

cdr3_nt: TGTGCCAGCAGCTTCAAGGGGGGGGATACGCAGTATTTT
cdr3_aa: CASSFKGGDTQYF
cdr3_length: 13
d_call: -
clone_size: many
v_call: TRBV11-2
j_call: TRBJ2-3

cdr3_nt: TGCAGTGCTAGAGATATGAACAGGGTTCTCAGTCAGCCTCAGCATTTT
cdr3_aa: CSARDMNRVLSQPQHF
cdr3_length: 16
d_call: -
clone_size: -
v_call: TRBV20-1
j_call: TRBJ1-5

cdr3_nt: TGTGCCATCAGCTTAGCGGTAGGAGCTGAGACACAGTACTTC
cdr3_aa: CAISLAVGAETQYF
cdr3_length: 14
d_call: -
clone_size: -
v_call: TRBV7-8
j_call: TRBJ2-5

cdr3_nt: TGCGCCAGCCGAGGGGGTAGCTCCTACGAGCAGTACTTC
cdr3_aa: CASRGGSSYEQYF
cdr3_length: 13
d_call: -
clone_size: -
v_call: TRBV4-1
j_call: TRBJ2-7

cdr3_nt: TGTGCCGGCAGCTTGGGAGGAACATCTTGGGACACTGAAGCTTTCTTT
cdr3_aa: CAGSLGGTSWDTEAFF
cdr3_length: 16
d_call: -
clone_size: -
v_call: TRBV5-4
j_call: TRBJ1-1

cdr3_nt: TGTGCCAGCAGTCCTCTGATGGGTGGCGGGAGATACAATGAGCTGTTCTTC
cdr3_aa: CASSPLMGGGRYNELFF
cdr3_length: 17
d_call: TRBD2
clone_size: -
v_call: TRBV28
j_call: TRBJ2-1

cdr3_nt: TGTGCCAGCAGTCACGGGGCAGGGCGCTACGAGCAGTACTTC
cdr3_aa: CASSHGAGRYEQYF
cdr3_length: 14
d_call: -
clone_size: -
v_call: TRBV6-5
j_call: TRBJ2-7

cdr3_nt: TGTGCCAGCAGTGCAATGGACAGGGGGCTAGAGACCCAGTACTTC
cdr3_aa: CASSAMDRGLETQYF
cdr3_length: 15
d_call: TRBD1
clone_size: -
v_call: TRBV2
j_call: TRBJ2-5